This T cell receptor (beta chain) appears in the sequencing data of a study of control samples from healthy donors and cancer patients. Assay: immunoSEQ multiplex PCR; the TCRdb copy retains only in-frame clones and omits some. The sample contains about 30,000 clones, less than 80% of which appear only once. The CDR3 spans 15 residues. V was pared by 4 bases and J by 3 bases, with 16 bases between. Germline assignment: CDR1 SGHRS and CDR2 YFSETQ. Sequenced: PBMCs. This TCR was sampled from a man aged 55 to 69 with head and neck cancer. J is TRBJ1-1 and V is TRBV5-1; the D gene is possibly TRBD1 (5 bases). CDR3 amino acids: CASSEGSGWDTEAFF. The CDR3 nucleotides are TGCGCCAGCAGCGAAGGGTCAGGGTGGGACACTGAAGCTTTCTTT.